This T cell receptor (beta chain) was documented in a study of blood T cell repertoires in COVID-19. At the level of the study: Samples taken during acute and convalescent COVID-19 were collected in the United States, Italy and Spain.

Under the authors' procedure: From reference gene primer amplification, estimates of nucleated cell counts were derived. Here immunoSEQ multiplex PCR was the method, and the copy in TCRdb shows in-frame clones only, minus some. V and J calls and clone size follow that table, whereas D and trimming were derived from the DNA. This sample has some 300,000 clones, with about 90% found just once. Participant-given clinical history determined each cohort assignment. Donors in Cohort 3 who had recovered were those with two negative PCRs, healthcare professional clearance, or resolution of their symptoms. The TCR was taken from a woman in her 30s who had recovered from COVID-19. Material: PBMCs or T cells enriched from blood (not recorded which).

The CDR3 here is CATHRGQPGNEQFF. The CDR3 DNA is TGCGCCACACACAGGGGACAGCCAGGCAATGAGCAGTTCTTC. The chain is built from TRBV5-1 and TRBJ2-1, with 7 positions matching TRBD1. The CDR3 has 14 amino acids. With 9 bases clipped from V and 6 bases from J, the junction kept 12 bases outside the gene matches. Per the germline V gene, CDR1 is SGHRS and CDR2 is YFSETQ. The full variable domain, with the rest looked up from reference TRBV5-1 and TRBJ2-1, is KAGVTQTPRYLIKTRGQQVTLSCSPISGHRSVSWYQQTPGQGLQFLFEYFSETQRNKGNFPGRFSGRQFSNSRSEMNVSTLELGDSALYLCATHRGQPGNEQFFGPGTRLTVL.